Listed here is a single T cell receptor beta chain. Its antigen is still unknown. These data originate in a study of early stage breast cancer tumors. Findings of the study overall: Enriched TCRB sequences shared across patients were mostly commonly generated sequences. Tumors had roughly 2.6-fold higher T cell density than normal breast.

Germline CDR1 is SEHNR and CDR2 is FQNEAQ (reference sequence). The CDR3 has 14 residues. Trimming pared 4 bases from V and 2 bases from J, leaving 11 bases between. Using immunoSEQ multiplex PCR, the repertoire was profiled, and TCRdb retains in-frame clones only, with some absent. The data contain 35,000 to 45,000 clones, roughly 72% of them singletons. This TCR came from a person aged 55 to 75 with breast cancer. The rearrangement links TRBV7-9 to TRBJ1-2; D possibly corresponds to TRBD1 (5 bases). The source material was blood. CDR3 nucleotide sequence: TGTGCCAGCAGCTCCGGGACGGGGAACTATGGCTACACCTTC. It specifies CASSSGTGNYGYTF.